The 10 T cell receptor beta chains reported below all come from one sample, sequenced in a study of graft-versus-host responses after intestinal transplantation. Here immunoSEQ multiplex PCR was the method, and the copy in TCRdb shows in-frame clones only, minus some. The table has 50,000 to 55,000 clones, about 89% seen once; the top ten hold under 0.65%. These receptors have no known antigen. The sequences come from unstimulated CD4+ T cells sorted from spleen or lymph node cells, collected before transplant. These receptors were collected from a human donor who was the organ donor for an intestinal transplant.

J is TRBJ2-7 and V is TRBV7-2, with D possibly being TRBD1 (6 bases). The germline gives CDR1 SGHTA, CDR2 FQGNSA. V lost 10 bases to trimming and J lost 0 bases, with 13 bases between them. This CDR3 is built from 13 residues. CDR3 in amino acids: CAIRQDSSYEQYF. CDR3 coding DNA: TGTGCCATCCGACAGGACAGCTCCTACGAGCAGTACTTC.

J is TRBJ2-4 and V is TRBV2; D perhaps matches TRBD2 (6 bases). The CDR3 length is 12 residues. V was trimmed by 7 bases and J by 8 bases, leaving 12 bases between them. CDR1 SNHLY and CDR2 FYNNEI come from the germline V gene. The CDR3 loop is CASTQREYIQYF. DNA of the CDR3: TGTGCCAGCACACAACGGGAGTACATTCAGTACTTC.

The chain carries TRBV5-5 and TRBJ2-3; the match to TRBD2 covers 12 bases. The CDR3 is 16 amino acids. CDR1 is SGHKS, CDR2 YYEKEE, per germline (reference sequence). Unmatched junction bases numbered 4, after V lost 1 base and J lost 4 bases. The CDR3 DNA follows: TGTGCCAGCAGCTTGCTAGCGGGAGGGCCCGCAGATACGCAGTATTTT. Its protein is CASSLLAGGPADTQYF.

The rearrangement uses TRBV5-6 and TRBJ2-2, with 8 bases aligning to TRBD1. The germline V gene has CDR1 SGHDT and CDR2 YYEEEE. This CDR3 has 15 amino acids. V trimming: 6 bases; J trimming: 0 bases; junction bases outside the gene matches: 4. The CDR3 here is CASNRDRTNTGELFF. CDR3 nucleotides: TGTGCCAGCAACCGGGACAGGACGAACACCGGGGAGCTGTTTTTT.

As regards this clone: Other DNA sequences in the same sample also yield this CDR3. V and J are TRBV18 and TRBJ1-5; 7 bases are a match to TRBD1. Germline CDR1 KGHSH, CDR2 LQKENI. V was clipped by 6 bases and J by 2 bases; unmatched bases: 4. This CDR3 contains 14 residues. This CDR3 reads CASSPGTGNQPQHF. In DNA form, the CDR3 reads TGTGCCAGCTCCCCCGGGACAGGCAATCAGCCCCAGCATTTT. Filled out from reference TRBV18 and TRBJ1-5, the complete variable domain reads NAGVMQNPRHLVRRRGQEARLRCSPMKGHSHVYWYRQLPEEGLKFMVYLQKENIIDESGMPKERFSAEFPKEGPSILRIQQVVRGDSAAYFCASSPGTGNQPQHFGDGTRLSIL.

This chain links TRBV5-4 with TRBJ2-1, with TRBD2 identical over 7 bases. Germline CDR1 and CDR2: SGHNT and YYREEE (reference sequence). V gave up 0 bases and J gave up 10 bases; unmatched junction bases: 10. The CDR3 is made up of 15 amino acids. The CDR3 sequence is CASSLALVAGGEQFF. The CDR3 DNA reads as TGTGCCAGCAGCTTGGCCTTGGTAGCCGGGGGGGAGCAGTTCTTC.

The CDR3 protein is CASSPGLRTGELFF. DNA for the CDR3: TGTGCCAGCAGCCCTGGACTGAGGACCGGGGAGCTGTTTTTT. The chain employs TRBV7-3 and TRBJ2-2; a possible D gene is TRBD2 (5 bases). V lost 5 bases to trimming and J lost 5 bases, with 12 bases between them. Germline CDR1 and CDR2: SGHTA and FQGTGA. This CDR3 comprises 14 residues.

The table lists this clone with a count of one. V and J are TRBV6-5 and TRBJ2-7, with 7 positions matching TRBD1. With 2 bases clipped from V and 1 base from J, the junction kept 5 bases outside the gene matches. This CDR3 spans 15 amino acids. Germline V gene lookup returns CDR1 MNHEY and CDR2 SVGAGI. The CDR3 region has the DNA TGTGCCAGCAGTTACGGAGACAGGGTATCCTACGAGCAGTACTTC. Its translation: CASSYGDRVSYEQYF.

This sequence joins TRBV4-3 and TRBJ2-2; the D gene is possibly TRBD1 (6 bases). Germline V gene sequence: CDR1 LGHNA, CDR2 YSLEER. CDR3 size: 13 residues. V lost 5 bases, J lost 6 bases, and 10 bases lay in between. The CDR3 DNA sequence: TGCGCCAGCAGCAGCAGGGGAGCCGGGGAGCTGTTTTTT. Translation: CASSSRGAGELFF.

V is TRBV2 and J is TRBJ1-2; D unclear. CDR3 length equals 13 residues. Deletions cut 5 bases from V and 5 bases from J, with 12 bases between. CDR1 SNHLY and CDR2 FYNNEI come from the germline V gene. The CDR3 loop reads CASSPSTGYGYTF. The CDR3 DNA sequence: TGTGCCAGCAGTCCGTCTACGGGGTATGGCTACACCTTC. The variable domain in full, completed from reference TRBV2 and TRBJ1-2, reads EPEVTQTPSHQVTQMGQEVILRCVPISNHLYFYWYRQILGQKVEFLVSFYNNEISEKSEIFDDQFSVERPDGSNFTLKIRSTKLEDSAMYFCASSPSTGYGYTFGSGTRLTVV.